This T cell receptor beta chain emerged from a study of shared clonotypes between healthy human individuals. Unmatched junction bases numbered 7, after V lost 2 bases and J lost 5 bases. Germline CDR1 SGHTA, CDR2 FQGTGA. The CDR3 is 17 residues long. A 200 ng quantity of DNA, about 30,000 T cell genomes, went into the sorted-subset replicate PCRs. Using immunoSEQ multiplex PCR, the repertoire was profiled, and TCRdb retains in-frame clones only, with some absent. Altogether over a million clones are present, around 78% being singletons, with the ten largest covering more than 0.5%. The sequenced sample was memory CD4+ T cells from PBMCs. Subset of the sample: CD45RA-negative fraction. The sequence came from a man younger than 35 in good health. Some clones in this sample may be carry-over from other donors' samples. The rearrangement uses TRBV7-3 and TRBJ2-3, with TRBD2 matching 13 bases. This CDR3 reads CASSLSGLAGAGDTQYF. As DNA, the CDR3 is TGTGCCAGCAGCTTATCCGGACTAGCGGGGGCGGGAGATACGCAGTATTTT.